This T cell receptor (beta chain) was recovered during a study of breast tumors, draining lymph nodes, adjacent tissues. Findings and caveats of the study: Data fit most tumor T cells coming from lymph node, expanding in tumor. Data only fit, rather than demonstrated, lymph node origin of most tumor T cells. Luminal-like breast cancer showed significantly greater tumor-nontumor repertoire similarity than basal-like breast cancer did. Tumor repertoires ranked between lymph nodes and nontumor tissue in diversity, with V and J gene preferences.

V was clipped by 1 base and J by 10 bases, with 5 bases between them. CDR1 is ENHRY, CDR2 SYGVKD, per germline. This CDR3 region has 11 residues. Samples came from axillary lymph nodes draining the breast cancer. The table lists this clonotype with many counts. Its antigen is still unknown. A single record per CDR3 protein comes from TCRdb applying MiXCR to the multiplex PCR reads. The sample holds fewer than 150,000 distinct CDR3 sequences, around 21% seen once. The sequence came from a female donor with breast cancer. Some clones in this sample may be carry-over from other donors' samples. The chain employs TRBV10-3 and TRBJ2-1, with D unclear. The specimen was axillary lymph node tissue. The CDR3 reads CAISELWEQFF. In DNA, the CDR3 is TGTGCCATCAGTGAGTTGTGGGAGCAGTTCTTC.